This note documents a single T cell receptor (beta chain) sequence. As yet, its antigen is unknown. V was clipped by 4 bases and J by 5 bases, with 11 bases between them. The CDR3 has 13 amino acids. Germline-derived CDR1 and CDR2 are MNHNS and SASEGT. PCR involved 60 Vbeta and 13 Jbeta primers. This table comes from immunoSEQ multiplex PCR, and its TCRdb copy is limited to in-frame clones, with some not included. The sample consists of under 150,000 clones, under 70% of them appearing once. The data were taken from a study of cytomegalovirus exposure and HLA in healthy donors. Looking at the study overall: When fewer than 500 donors were genotyped, just over 80% of them were found to fall in the Caucasian-associated ancestry cluster. Findings and limits, study-wide: In a later analysis, common viral pathogens appeared linked to several of the most significant clusters. Earlier findings revealed that most TCR beta V segments proved productive either about 87% or about 30% of the time.

Material: PBMCs. The chain combines TRBV6-1 with TRBJ1-1; D might be TRBD1 (6 bases). The sequence came from a man younger than 35 in good health and CMV-seropositive. CDR3 region: CASSGRGGTEAFF. CDR3 bases: TGTGCCAGCAGTGGTAGGGGGGGGACTGAAGCTTTCTTT.